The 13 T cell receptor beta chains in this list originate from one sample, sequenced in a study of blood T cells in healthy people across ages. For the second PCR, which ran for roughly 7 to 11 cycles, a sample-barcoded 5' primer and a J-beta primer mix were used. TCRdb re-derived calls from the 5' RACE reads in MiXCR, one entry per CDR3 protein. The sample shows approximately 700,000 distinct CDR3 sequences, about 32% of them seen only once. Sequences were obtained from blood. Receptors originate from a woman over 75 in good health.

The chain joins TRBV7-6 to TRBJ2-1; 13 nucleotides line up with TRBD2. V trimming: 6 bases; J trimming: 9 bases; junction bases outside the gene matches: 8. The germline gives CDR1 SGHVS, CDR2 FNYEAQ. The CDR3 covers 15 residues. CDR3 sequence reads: CASSLLAGGRIEQFF. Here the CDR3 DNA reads TGTGCCAGCAGTCTACTAGCGGGGGGGCGAATTGAGCAGTTCTTC.

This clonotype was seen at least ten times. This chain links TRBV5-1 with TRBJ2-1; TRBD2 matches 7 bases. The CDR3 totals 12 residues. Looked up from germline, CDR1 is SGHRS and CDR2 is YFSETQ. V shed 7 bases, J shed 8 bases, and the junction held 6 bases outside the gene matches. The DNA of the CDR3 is TGCGCCAGCGCGGTGACTAGCCATGAGCAGTTCTTC. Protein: CASAVTSHEQFF.

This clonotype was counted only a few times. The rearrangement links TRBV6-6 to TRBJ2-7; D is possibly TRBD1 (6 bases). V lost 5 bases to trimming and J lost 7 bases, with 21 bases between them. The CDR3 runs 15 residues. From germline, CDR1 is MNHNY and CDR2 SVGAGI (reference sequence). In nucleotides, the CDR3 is TGTGCCAGCAGTCAAGATCTCGGCAGGGGCAATGAGCAGTACTTC. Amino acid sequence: CASSQDLGRGNEQYF.

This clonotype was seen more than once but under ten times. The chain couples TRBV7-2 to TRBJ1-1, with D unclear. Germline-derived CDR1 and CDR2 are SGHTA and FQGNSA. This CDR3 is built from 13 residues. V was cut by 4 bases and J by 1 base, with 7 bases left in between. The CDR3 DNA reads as TGTGCCAGCAGCTCGTCACAGAACACTGAAGCTTTCTTT. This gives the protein CASSSSQNTEAFF.

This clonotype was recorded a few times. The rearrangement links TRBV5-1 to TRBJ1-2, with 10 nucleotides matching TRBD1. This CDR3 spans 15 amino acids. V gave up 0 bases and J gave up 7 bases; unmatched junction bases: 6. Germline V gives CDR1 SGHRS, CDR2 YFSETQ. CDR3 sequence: CASSLGGQGSSGYTF. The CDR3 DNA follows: TGCGCCAGCAGCTTGGGGGGACAGGGGAGCTCTGGCTACACCTTC.

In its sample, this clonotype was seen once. As DNA, the CDR3 is TGTGCCAGCAGTTACCCCACGGCAGGGCAAGCGAATGAGCAGTTCTTC. This translates into CASSYPTAGQANEQFF. V and J are TRBV6-5 and TRBJ2-1, with D tentatively TRBD1 (5 bases). The CDR3 has 16 residues. CDR1 is MNHEY, CDR2 SVGAGI, per germline. Trimming cost V 2 bases and J 7 bases, with 18 bases left between them.

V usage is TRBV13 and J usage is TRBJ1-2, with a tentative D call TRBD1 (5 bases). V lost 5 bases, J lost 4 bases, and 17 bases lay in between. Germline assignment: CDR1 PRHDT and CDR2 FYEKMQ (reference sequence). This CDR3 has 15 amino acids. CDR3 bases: TGTGCCAGCAGCCGCCAGGGTTCGGGGGGCTATGGCTACACCTTC. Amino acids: CASSRQGSGGYGYTF.

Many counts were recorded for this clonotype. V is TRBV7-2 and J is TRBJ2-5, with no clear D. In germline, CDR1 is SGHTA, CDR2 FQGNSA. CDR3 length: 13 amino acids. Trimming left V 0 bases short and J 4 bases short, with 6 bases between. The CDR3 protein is CASSLARAETQYF. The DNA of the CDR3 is TGTGCCAGCAGCTTAGCTAGGGCAGAGACCCAGTACTTC.

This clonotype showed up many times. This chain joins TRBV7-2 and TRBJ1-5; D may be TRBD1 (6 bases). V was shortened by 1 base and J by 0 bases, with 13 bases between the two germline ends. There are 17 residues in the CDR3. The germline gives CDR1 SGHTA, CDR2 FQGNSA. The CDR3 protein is CASSLVPGANSNQPQHF. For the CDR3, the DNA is TGTGCCAGCAGCTTAGTCCCGGGGGCAAATAGCAATCAGCCCCAGCATTTT.

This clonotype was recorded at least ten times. In DNA, the CDR3 is TGCAGTGCCGATTCGACAGGGGGCACAGATACGCAGTATTTT. This translates into CSADSTGGTDTQYF. The rearrangement links TRBV20-1 to TRBJ2-3; 8 nucleotides match TRBD1. V dropped 6 bases and J dropped 1; count of bases not matched to a gene: 6. The CDR3 is 14 residues long. In germline, CDR1 is DFQATT, CDR2 SNEGSKA (reference sequence).

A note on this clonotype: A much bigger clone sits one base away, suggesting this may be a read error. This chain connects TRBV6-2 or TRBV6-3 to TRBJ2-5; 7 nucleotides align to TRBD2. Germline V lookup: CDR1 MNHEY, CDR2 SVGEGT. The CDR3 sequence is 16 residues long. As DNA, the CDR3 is TGTGCCAGCAGCCGCCCTAGCGGAGGACGCCAAGAGACCCAGGACTTC. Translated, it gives CASSRPSGGRQETQDF.

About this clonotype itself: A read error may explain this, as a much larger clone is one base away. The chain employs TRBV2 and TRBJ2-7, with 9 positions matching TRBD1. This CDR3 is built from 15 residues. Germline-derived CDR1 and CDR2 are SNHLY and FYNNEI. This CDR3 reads CTSTRTNRGPYEQYF. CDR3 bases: TGTACCAGCACGCGAACCAACAGGGGGCCCTACGAGCAGTACTTC.

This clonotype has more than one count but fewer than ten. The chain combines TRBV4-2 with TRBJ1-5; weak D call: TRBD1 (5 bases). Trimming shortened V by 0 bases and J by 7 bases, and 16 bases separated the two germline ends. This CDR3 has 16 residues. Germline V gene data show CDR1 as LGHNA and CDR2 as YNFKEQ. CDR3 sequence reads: CASSQELQGFGQPQHF. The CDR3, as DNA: TGTGCCAGCAGCCAAGAACTTCAGGGTTTTGGCCAGCCCCAGCATTTT.